What follows are 10 T cell receptor beta chains derived from one specimen sequenced in a study of T-cell memory formation after mild COVID-19. A single record per CDR3 protein comes from TCRdb applying MiXCR to the 5' RACE reads. The sample lists about 400,000 distinct CDR3 sequences, 20% to 30% occurring once. The sample comprised PBMCs or a T cell subset sorted from them (not recorded which). The receptors shown here come from an adult woman who had mild COVID-19 (a few samples of this study predate the infection). Cell type and time point are not known.

This clonotype has more than one count but fewer than ten. The chain employs TRBV18 and TRBJ1-2, with TRBD1 matching over 8 bases. V was pared by 5 bases and J by 0 bases, with 8 bases of the junction left unmatched. The length of the CDR3 is 16 residues. Per the germline V gene, CDR1 is KGHSH and CDR2 is LQKENI. Written as DNA, the CDR3 is TGTGCCAGCTCATCAAACCCGGGACAGGCTAACTATGGCTACACCTTC. Translation: CASSSNPGQANYGYTF.

The chain couples TRBV6-4 to TRBJ2-2; 9 bases agree with TRBD1. CDR1 is MRHNA and CDR2 is SNTAGT in the germline V gene. With 2 bases clipped from V and 6 bases from J, the junction kept 7 bases outside the gene matches. The length of the CDR3 is 16 residues. This chain's CDR3 is CASSDDGTGHPGELFF. The CDR3 nucleotides are TGTGCCAGCAGTGACGACGGGACAGGGCACCCCGGGGAGCTGTTTTTT.

The CDR3 here is CASSQDRFTLQGTQYF. The DNA of the CDR3 is TGTGCCAGCAGCCAAGATAGGTTCACGCTTCAGGGGACCCAGTACTTC. The chain combines TRBV3-1 with TRBJ2-5; perhaps TRBD1 as D (5 bases). The CDR3 is 16 amino acids. The germline gives CDR1 LGHDT, CDR2 YNNKEL (reference sequence). With 0 bases removed from V and 7 bases from J, the gap between germline ends came to 18 bases.

This clonotype was recorded a few times. This rearrangement joins TRBV12-3 or TRBV12-4 to TRBJ1-5; TRBD1 is a possible D gene (5 bases). The CDR3 length is 15 residues. V lost 5 bases, J lost 3 bases, and 14 bases lay in between. CDR3 nucleotide sequence: TGTGCCAGCAGTCCTTGGGGACGGAACAATCAGCCCCAGCATTTT. This sequence encodes CASSPWGRNNQPQHF.

This clonotype showed up many times. The rearrangement links TRBV5-1 to TRBJ2-3, with D unresolved. V was clipped by 2 bases and J by 2 bases, with 6 bases between them. CDR3 size: 13 residues. CDR1 and CDR2 (germline): SGHRS, YFSETQ. CDR3 protein: CASSFGDTDTQYF. CDR3 nucleotides: TGCGCCAGCAGCTTCGGTGACACAGATACGCAGTATTTT.

This sequence joins TRBV7-6 and TRBJ2-5, with 10 nucleotides matching TRBD2. J gave up 1 base and V 1 base, and 6 bases lay outside the gene matches. Germline V gene lookup returns CDR1 SGHVS and CDR2 FNYEAQ. CDR3 size: 17 residues. The CDR3 region is CASSLVPGLAAQETQYF. DNA of the CDR3: TGTGCCAGCAGCTTAGTCCCCGGACTAGCGGCCCAAGAGACCCAGTACTTC.

The genes are TRBV4-1 and TRBJ2-7, with D unclear. This CDR3 has 13 residues. Trimming took off 1 base at V and 3 bases at J, with 7 bases between the two ends. Germline V gene lookup returns CDR1 MGHRA and CDR2 YSYEKL. DNA of the CDR3: TGCGCCAGCAGCCAAGTGGGAAACTACGAGCAGTACTTC. Its translation is CASSQVGNYEQYF.

This clonotype was seen a handful of times. The chain recombines TRBV5-1 with TRBJ2-2; TRBD2 agrees at 10 bases. The J segment lost 2 bases and the V segment lost 1 base, leaving 2 bases of the junction unmatched. There are 16 residues in the CDR3. The V gene's germline CDR1 is SGHRS and CDR2 YFSETQ. CDR3 sequence reads: CASSLTSGTNTGELFF. The CDR3, as DNA: TGCGCCAGCAGCTTGACTAGCGGGACAAACACCGGGGAGCTGTTTTTT. Based on the CDR3 plus reference TRBV5-1 and TRBJ2-2, the full variable domain is KAGVTQTPRYLIKTRGQQVTLSCSPISGHRSVSWYQQTPGQGLQFLFEYFSETQRNKGNFPGRFSGRQFSNSRSEMNVSTLELGDSALYLCASSLTSGTNTGELFFGEGSRLTVL.

The chain carries TRBV19 and TRBJ2-3; 8 bases are shared with TRBD1. This CDR3 has 16 amino acids. CDR1 is LNHDA, CDR2 SQIVND, per germline (reference sequence). Losses at the gene ends were 3 bases for V and 1 base for J; bases not matched to a gene: 6. CDR3 nucleotide sequence: TGTGCCAGTAGTATGGCAGGGGGCATCGGCACAGATACGCAGTATTTT. Its protein product is CASSMAGGIGTDTQYF.

Only a few counts were recorded for this clonotype. The chain employs TRBV5-1 and TRBJ1-1, with D perhaps TRBD1 (5 bases). V was trimmed by 4 bases and J by 1 base, leaving 11 bases between them. Per germline, CDR1 SGHRS and CDR2 YFSETQ. The CDR3 spans 14 residues. The DNA of the CDR3 is TGCGCCAGCAGCCGCCGGGGGGGGAACACTGAAGCTTTCTTT. Its translation is CASSRRGGNTEAFF.